This T cell receptor beta chain was sequenced during a study of shared clonotypes between healthy human individuals. Overall study results and limits: Of the naive CD4 clonotypes, around 5.2% were shared across a few donors. The small donor group covered limited genetic and exposure diversity.

A note on this clone: No antigen is known for it.

CDR3 length: 12 residues. Germline-derived CDR1 and CDR2 are MNHNS and SASEGT. Between the trimmed V and J ends, which lost 8 bases and 3 bases, there was a span of 10 bases. Only in-frame clones appear in the TCRdb table, and some are missing; sequencing was by immunoSEQ multiplex PCR. This table has fewer than 2.5 million clones, approximately 93% appearing once. Researchers partitioned CD4+ cells into CD45RA+ naive and CD45RA-negative memory subsets. The receptor's source is a man in his late teens or twenties in good health. Some clones in this sample may be carry-over from other donors' samples. What was sequenced was naive CD4+ T cells from PBMCs. Subset defined: CD45RA+ positively selected. The rearrangement joins TRBV6-1 to TRBJ1-2; D call uncertain. The CDR3 coding sequence is TGTGCCAGCCAGACTGTGGACTATGGCTACACCTTC. This encodes CASQTVDYGYTF.